Listed here are 27 T cell receptor beta chains from one sample, sequenced in a study of blood T cells in healthy people across ages. A second 7 to 11 cycle PCR used barcoded and J-beta primers. TCRdb re-called the 5' RACE reads with MiXCR, one entry per CDR3 protein. The sample has 660,000 or so distinct CDR3 sequences, under 65% seen once. Sequencing was performed on blood. The receptors come from a man aged 60 to 69 in good health.

The rearrangement uses TRBV27 and TRBJ1-2; weak D call: TRBD1 (5 bases). V was shortened by 6 bases and J by 5 bases, with 19 bases between the two germline ends. Germline values: CDR1 MNHEY, CDR2 SMNVEV (reference sequence). CDR3 size: 15 residues. CDR3 amino acids: CASSREGTLRYGYTF. Written as DNA, the CDR3 is TGTGCCAGCAGCAGGGAGGGGACTCTACGGTATGGCTACACCTTC.

The rearrangement links TRBV7-2 to TRBJ2-3; perhaps TRBD2 as D (6 bases). V lost 0 bases, J lost 4 bases, and 11 bases lay in between. The CDR3 extends over 15 amino acids. Per germline, CDR1 SGHTA and CDR2 FQGNSA. The DNA of the CDR3 is TGTGCCAGCAGCTTAGCGCGCGGGGCGGCAGATACGCAGTATTTT. Its protein is CASSLARGAADTQYF. The full variable domain, completed using reference TRBV7-2 and TRBJ2-3, is GAGVSQSPSNKVTEKGKDVELRCDPISGHTALYWYRQSLGQGLEFLIYFQGNSAPDKSGLPSDRFSAERTGGSVSTLTIQRTQQEDSAVYLCASSLARGAADTQYFGPGTRLTVL.

The chain is built from TRBV3-1 and TRBJ2-5; 16 bases agree with TRBD2. This CDR3 has 16 residues. After removal of 3 bases from V and 4 bases from J, the junction contained 2 bases not matched to a gene. CDR1 is LGHDT, CDR2 YNNKEL, per germline (reference sequence). CDR3: CASSQGLAGGPETQYF. The CDR3 coding sequence is TGTGCCAGCAGCCAGGGACTAGCGGGGGGGCCAGAGACCCAGTACTTC.

This chain connects TRBV24-1 to TRBJ2-1, with D perhaps TRBD2 (6 bases). Trimming removed 4 bases from V and 0 bases from J, with 15 bases in between. Germline CDR1 is KGHDR and CDR2 is SFDVKD. The CDR3 is 17 residues long. In DNA, the CDR3 is TGTGCCACCAGTGAGCGGTCGGAGGGAAGCTCCTACAATGAGCAGTTCTTC. Protein sequence: CATSERSEGSSYNEQFF.

This chain links TRBV15 with TRBJ2-7; TRBD1 matches 9 bases. Trimming took 1 base from V and 1 from J; bases not matched to a gene: 2. CDR3 length equals 15 residues. Looked up from germline, CDR1 is LNHNV and CDR2 is YYDKDF (reference sequence). CDR3 residues: CATSRVTGGSYEQYF. CDR3 DNA sequence: TGTGCCACCAGCAGAGTGACAGGGGGGTCCTACGAGCAGTACTTC.

With respect to this clonotype: With a much larger clone just one base away, this may be a read error. This chain links TRBV7-2 with TRBJ2-1, with TRBD2 identical over 8 bases. CDR3 length equals 13 residues. Germline loops: CDR1 SGHTA, CDR2 FQGNSA. The J segment lost 13 bases and the V segment lost 5 bases, leaving 10 bases of the junction unmatched. CDR3 coding DNA: TGTGCCAGCAGCACAGCGGGGGCCCGGACCCAGTTCTTC. This encodes CASSTAGARTQFF.

This clonotype was counted once. The V gene is TRBV10-3, the J gene TRBJ1-2, with a weak D call TRBD1 (5 bases). The CDR3 has 16 residues. The V gene lost 0 bases and the J gene lost 6 bases, with 17 bases spanning the gap. Looked up from germline, CDR1 is ENHRY and CDR2 is SYGVKD. In DNA, the CDR3 is TGTGCCATCAGTGAGTCGAATGGGGGGGAGCAGGATGGCTACACCTTC. This codes for CAISESNGGEQDGYTF.

The genes are TRBV9 and TRBJ2-1; D unresolved. CDR3 length equals 14 residues. The V gene's germline CDR1 is SGDLS and CDR2 YYNGEE. V shed 3 bases and J shed 8 bases, with 15 bases lying between them. The CDR3 region has the DNA TGTGCCAGCAGCGGAGGCCAAATGTCCGATGAGCAGTTCTTC. This translates into CASSGGQMSDEQFF.

CDR3 in DNA: TGTGCCAGCAGCATGGACGAGAGCTCCTACAATGAGCAGTTCTTC. Translated: CASSMDESSYNEQFF. This rearrangement joins TRBV11-2 to TRBJ2-1; D gene unclear. The germline gives CDR1 SGHAT, CDR2 FQNNGV. Trimming took off 5 bases at V and 0 bases at J, with 11 bases between the two ends. The CDR3 is 15 amino acids.

This chain joins TRBV5-1 and TRBJ2-7, with D possibly matching TRBD2 (5 bases). The J call is uncertain, as TRBJ2-5 better fits the DNA end. The CDR3 loop spans 14 amino acids. Germline lookup yields CDR1 SGHRS and CDR2 YFSETQ. CDR3 sequence reads: CASSLTAAVETQYF. DNA for the CDR3: TGCGCCAGCAGCTTGACAGCGGCGGTGGAGACCCAGTACTTC.

This clonotype has a single count. A much larger clone lies one base from this, so it may be a read error. The chain couples TRBV12-3 or TRBV12-4 to TRBJ2-3; D is undetermined. CDR3 length: 14 residues. The CDR3 sequence: CVSTIDISVDTQYF. CDR3 coding DNA: TGTGTCAGCACCATTGACATAAGTGTAGATACGCAGTATTTT.

This clonotype was seen a few times. The chain's CDR3 is CATSRDLAGFGYGYTF. DNA of the CDR3: TGTGCCACCAGCAGAGATTTAGCGGGATTCGGCTATGGCTACACCTTC. The chain uses TRBV15 and TRBJ1-2, with D hard to call. The length of the CDR3 is 16 residues. CDR1 LNHNV and CDR2 YYDKDF come from the germline V gene (reference sequence). The V end lost 0 bases, the J end lost 4 bases, and 15 bases lay between the germline ends.

The chain has TRBV27 and TRBJ2-5; D remains unclear. The CDR3 spans 13 residues. In germline, CDR1 is MNHEY, CDR2 SMNVEV (reference sequence). V gave up 8 bases and J gave up 5 bases, with 15 bases separating them. The CDR3 sequence: CASVSPSGETQYF. CDR3 in DNA: TGTGCCAGCGTTTCCCCCTCCGGGGAGACCCAGTACTTC.

The sample holds one count of this clonotype. The chain has TRBV12-3 or TRBV12-4 and TRBJ2-1; no definite D call. The CDR3 extends over 13 amino acids. V was shortened by 5 bases and J by 6 bases, with 11 bases between the two germline ends. The CDR3 coding sequence is TGTGCCAGCAGTCCCCAGTTGGCCAATGAGCAGTTCTTC. It codes for CASSPQLANEQFF.

Note on this clonotype: The junction departs from the called germline gene at one end, perhaps through a read error. This chain joins TRBV2 and TRBJ1-1; D not resolved. The CDR3 consists of 15 residues. Looked up from germline, CDR1 is SNHLY and CDR2 is FYNNEI. CDR3 sequence reads: CTSSEGIGSFTEAFF. For the CDR3, the DNA is TGTACCAGCAGTGAAGGTATAGGCTCATTCACTGAAGCTTTCTTT.

The V and J genes are TRBV10-3 and TRBJ2-5, with D maybe TRBD2 (5 bases). CDR1 and CDR2 (germline): ENHRY, SYGVKD. The length of the CDR3 is 14 residues. Deletions cut 4 bases from V and 2 bases from J, with 11 bases between. The CDR3 is CAISVSGKQETQYF. The CDR3 DNA reads as TGTGCCATCAGTGTAAGCGGCAAGCAAGAGACCCAGTACTTC.

This clonotype was observed a handful of times. This chain connects TRBV23-1 to TRBJ2-4; 8 nucleotides align to TRBD1. The end of the DNA fits TRBJ2-7 better, so the J call may be wrong. TRBV23-1 is an ORF, with its function uncertain. This CDR3 comprises 16 residues. CDR3 DNA: TGCGCCAGCAGTCAATCGGTACAGGGGGGACCCTACGAGCAGTACTTC. It translates to CASSQSVQGGPYEQYF.

This chain links TRBV6-5 with TRBJ1-2; D unresolved. Trimming took off 0 bases at V and 7 bases at J, with 12 bases between the two ends. There are 14 residues in the CDR3. The germline V gene encodes CDR1 MNHEY and CDR2 SVGAGI. This CDR3 is CASSYSSASTGYTF. As DNA, the CDR3 is TGTGCCAGCAGTTACTCCAGTGCCAGTACTGGCTACACCTTC.

This clonotype was found a few times. The chain links TRBV12-3 or TRBV12-4 to TRBJ2-7; 7 bases agree with TRBD1. V dropped 6 bases and J dropped 3; count of bases not matched to a gene: 8. The CDR3 sequence is 14 residues long. The CDR3 region is CASSLHRGSYEQYF. CDR3 coding DNA: TGTGCCAGCAGCCTCCACAGGGGTAGCTACGAGCAGTACTTC.

This clonotype was detected only once. CDR3 coding DNA: TGCAGTGCAAAACCGGGACAGGGGATTTTAGATGAGCAGTTCTTC. This sequence encodes CSAKPGQGILDEQFF. The chain joins TRBV20-1 to TRBJ2-1; TRBD1 matches at 10 bases. CDR3 length: 15 amino acids. CDR1 DFQATT and CDR2 SNEGSKA come from the germline V gene (reference sequence). With V trimmed by 6 bases and J by 8 bases, 13 bases remained unmatched.

The V and J genes are TRBV3-1 and TRBJ1-2; TRBD1 might be the D (6 bases). The CDR3 contains 14 residues. Germline V lookup: CDR1 LGHDT, CDR2 YNNKEL (reference sequence). With 0 bases removed from V and 5 bases from J, the gap between germline ends came to 10 bases. In DNA form, the CDR3 reads TGTGCCAGCAGCCAAGAAGGACAGTGGTATGGCTACACCTTC. Amino acid sequence: CASSQEGQWYGYTF. Full variable domain (rest looked up from reference TRBV3-1 and TRBJ1-2): DTAVSQTPKYLVTQMGNDKSIKCEQNLGHDTMYWYKQDSKKFLKIMFSYNNKELIINETVPNRFSPKSPDKAHLNLHINSLELGDSAVYFCASSQEGQWYGYTFGSGTRLTVV.

The J gene is TRBJ2-7, the V gene TRBV7-2; either TRBD1 or TRBD2 may fit D (6 bases each). Germline V gives CDR1 SGHTA, CDR2 FQGNSA. The CDR3 has 15 residues. The ends were cut back, 4 bases at V and 3 bases at J, with 16 bases in the middle. The CDR3 sequence: CASSSPGGLLYEQYF. The CDR3 DNA follows: TGTGCCAGCAGCTCCCCTGGGGGGCTACTCTACGAGCAGTACTTC. Drawing the rest from reference TRBV7-2 and TRBJ2-7, the complete variable domain is GAGVSQSPSNKVTEKGKDVELRCDPISGHTALYWYRQSLGQGLEFLIYFQGNSAPDKSGLPSDRFSAERTGGSVSTLTIQRTQQEDSAVYLCASSSPGGLLYEQYFGPGTRLTVT.

Details on this clonotype: The CDR3 carries no conserved terminal phenylalanine or tryptophan, so it likely arises from a read error. The chain links TRBV5-1 to TRBJ2-5; D remains unclear. The end of the DNA aligns better with TRBJ2-7, so the J call may be wrong. This CDR3 is 15 amino acids long. CDR1 and CDR2 from the germline V gene are SGHRS and YFSETQ. In DNA form, the CDR3 reads TGCGCCAGCAGCTTGGAGGGTGGTAGAGGCTACGAGCAGTACCTC. This sequence encodes CASSLEGGRGYEQYL.

This clonotype was detected only a few times. This chain uses TRBV29-1 with TRBJ2-5, with 9 bases aligning to TRBD1. Germline V gene data show CDR1 as SQVTM and CDR2 as ANQGSEA. The CDR3 consists of 12 residues. Here the CDR3 DNA reads TGCAGTGCCACGGGACAGGGAGAGACCCAGTACTTC. Protein sequence: CSATGQGETQYF.

The rearrangement uses TRBV4-1 and TRBJ2-4; no clear D gene. V lost 1 base and J lost 3, with 13 bases in between. CDR3 length equals 16 residues. Germline V gene data show CDR1 as MGHRA and CDR2 as YSYEKL. DNA of the CDR3: TGCGCCAGCAGCCAAGCGGGCCAAACCCTCAAAAACATTCAGTACTTC. Translating it yields CASSQAGQTLKNIQYF.

With respect to this clonotype: A junction boundary mismatches the germline segment, possibly from a read error. CDR3 sequence (DNA): TGCATCGTTTTTGCGGACGGCGCCCTCCACTTT. This sequence encodes CIVFADGALHF. The chain uses TRBV29-1 and TRBJ1-6; D call uncertain. The CDR3 spans 11 residues. Germline CDR1 SQVTM, CDR2 ANQGSEA.

The chain carries TRBV10-3 and TRBJ2-5, with D perhaps being TRBD1 or TRBD2 (5 bases each). The CDR3 length is 15 residues. V gave up 3 bases and J gave up 2 bases, with 13 bases separating them. CDR1 ENHRY and CDR2 SYGVKD come from the germline V gene. As DNA, the CDR3 is TGTGCCATCAGTGAATTCGGGGCCCGACAAGAGACCCAGTACTTC. This gives the protein CAISEFGARQETQYF.